The 29 T cell receptor beta chains below were found in one sample sequenced in a study of blood T cell repertoires in COVID-19. Assay used: immunoSEQ multiplex PCR; TCRdb lists only in-frame clones, some missing. The sample records fewer than 500,000 clones, roughly nine tenths being singletons. Sequenced: PBMCs or T cells enriched from blood (not recorded which). The receptor set was obtained from a woman in her late teens or twenties who had recovered from COVID-19.

V and J are TRBV6-5 and TRBJ1-2; 11 bases line up with TRBD1. The CDR3 is 15 residues long. CDR1 MNHEY and CDR2 SVGAGI come from the germline V gene. After removal of 5 bases from V and 4 bases from J, the junction contained 6 bases not matched to a gene. CDR3 amino acids: CASSPWTGGPYGYTF. As DNA, the CDR3 is TGTGCCAGCAGTCCCTGGACAGGGGGCCCCTATGGCTACACCTTC.

This clone was seen just once. The chain recombines TRBV28 with TRBJ1-1; 7 bases align to TRBD1. V shed 6 bases, J shed 3 bases, and the junction held 13 bases outside the gene matches. The CDR3 totals 16 residues. Germline V gene sequence: CDR1 MDHEN, CDR2 SYDVKM. CDR3 sequence reads: CASSEQTGTVYTEAFF. CDR3 DNA: TGTGCCAGCAGCGAACAAACCGGGACAGTTTACACTGAAGCTTTCTTT.

The V gene is TRBV5-1, the J gene TRBJ1-1, with D possibly being TRBD1 (6 bases). Germline values: CDR1 SGHRS, CDR2 YFSETQ. The CDR3 loop spans 13 amino acids. V lost 4 bases and J lost 3, with 10 bases in between. CDR3 in amino acids: CASSGGAYTEAFF. The CDR3 DNA follows: TGCGCCAGCAGCGGGGGGGCCTACACTGAAGCTTTCTTT.

The sample holds a few counts of this clone. This chain uses TRBV5-4 with TRBJ1-3; D is uncertain. V dropped 0 bases and J dropped 4 bases, with 17 bases sitting between them. Germline V gene sequence: CDR1 SGHNT, CDR2 YYREEE (reference sequence). This CDR3 has 17 residues. DNA for the CDR3: TGTGCCAGCAGCTTGGGGCCCCCGGGTTTGTCAGGAAACACCATATATTTT. Amino acids: CASSLGPPGLSGNTIYF.

This clone was detected a few times. The chain carries TRBV4-1 and TRBJ1-4, with D perhaps TRBD1 (6 bases). Germline V CDR1 and CDR2: MGHRA, YSYEKL. This CDR3 comprises 16 residues. The V end lost 0 bases, the J end lost 4 bases, and 12 bases lay between the germline ends. CDR3 in amino acids: CASSQDPTGLNEKLFF. DNA for the CDR3: TGCGCCAGCAGCCAAGATCCGACAGGCCTTAATGAAAAACTGTTTTTT.

V and J are TRBV5-4 and TRBJ2-2; 10 positions agree with TRBD2. V shed 3 bases and J 8 bases; nucleotides not matched to a gene: 4. The length of the CDR3 is 14 residues. The germline V gene encodes CDR1 SGHNT and CDR2 YYREEE (reference sequence). Written as DNA, the CDR3 is TGTGCCAGCAGCTATGATAGCGGGAGGGGGGAGCTGTTTTTT. Protein: CASSYDSGRGELFF.

The rearrangement links TRBV29-1 to TRBJ1-1, with D possibly matching TRBD1 (6 bases). The CDR3 length is 14 residues. Trimming took 4 bases from V and 5 from J, leaving 17 bases between them. In germline, CDR1 is SQVTM, CDR2 ANQGSEA. CDR3 residues: CSVVTGTFRTEAFF. The DNA of the CDR3 is TGCAGCGTTGTAACCGGGACATTTAGGACTGAAGCTTTCTTT.

The rearrangement links TRBV18 to TRBJ2-5; 8 bases are shared with TRBD1. J lost 2 bases, V lost 3 bases, and 11 bases had no gene match. CDR1 and CDR2 from the germline V gene are KGHSH and LQKENI. The CDR3 runs 17 residues. CDR3 protein: CASSPGQGRRGQETQYF. As DNA, the CDR3 is TGTGCCAGCTCACCCGGACAGGGAAGGAGGGGGCAAGAGACCCAGTACTTC.

The rearrangement uses TRBV10-1 and TRBJ1-1; no definite D call. The CDR3 sequence is 16 residues long. The germline CDR1 and CDR2 sequences are WNHNN and SYGVQD (reference sequence). Trimming removed 3 bases from V and 5 bases from J, with 19 bases in between. Here the CDR3 reads CASSDPEEGWGTEAFF. DNA of the CDR3: TGCGCCAGCAGTGACCCGGAGGAGGGATGGGGTACTGAAGCTTTCTTT.

DNA of the CDR3: TGTGCCTGGAGTGTAGAGGGCGGCACAGATACGCAGTATTTT. It encodes CAWSVEGGTDTQYF. V and J are TRBV30 and TRBJ2-3; D is possibly TRBD2 (5 bases). The CDR3 runs to 14 residues. With 0 bases removed from V and 1 base from J, the gap between germline ends came to 8 bases. Germline CDR1 and CDR2: GTSNPN and SVGIG (reference sequence).

The chain uses TRBV28 and TRBJ1-6; the D is unclear. Deletions cut 4 bases from V and 9 bases from J, with 16 bases between. CDR1 is MDHEN and CDR2 is SYDVKM in the germline V gene. The CDR3 extends over 15 amino acids. The CDR3 DNA is TGTGCCAGCAGTTCCTCCGACACGTTAGGTTCACCCCTCCACTTT. Translating it yields CASSSSDTLGSPLHF.

This clone was seen a few times. The V gene is TRBV27, the J gene TRBJ2-3; maybe TRBD1 (6 bases). Germline values: CDR1 MNHEY, CDR2 SMNVEV (reference sequence). The length of the CDR3 is 14 residues. Trimming removed 5 bases from V and 2 bases from J, with 11 bases in between. This chain's CDR3 is CASSRWTVTDTQYF. CDR3 bases: TGTGCCAGCAGTCGCTGGACAGTCACAGATACGCAGTATTTT.

The chain has TRBV7-2 and TRBJ2-3, with 9 bases matching TRBD2. The V and J ends lost 7 bases and 6 bases, in that order; junction bases with no gene match: 8. The CDR3 runs to 14 residues. CDR1 and CDR2 from the germline V gene are SGHTA and FQGNSA. CDR3 protein: CASTSNAGGDTQYF. CDR3 nucleotides: TGTGCCAGCACCAGTAACGCGGGGGGGGATACGCAGTATTTT.

This rearrangement joins TRBV10-2 to TRBJ1-5, with 7 bases fitting TRBD1. Germline V gene sequence: CDR1 WSHSY, CDR2 SAAADI. The V segment lost 4 bases and the J segment 5 bases; nucleotides outside the gene matches: 5. This CDR3 is 14 amino acids long. CDR3 region: CASSAVGTDQPQHF. CDR3 DNA: TGCGCCAGCAGTGCAGTAGGGACAGATCAGCCCCAGCATTTT.

The chain uses TRBV10-2 and TRBJ1-1; the match to TRBD1 covers 7 bases. The CDR3 consists of 15 residues. CDR1 and CDR2 from the germline V gene are WSHSY and SAAADI. The J segment lost 3 bases and the V segment lost 4 bases, leaving 8 bases of the junction unmatched. The CDR3 bases are TGCGCCAGCAGTGGGTACAGGGGCAAGTACACTGAAGCTTTCTTT. Translated: CASSGYRGKYTEAFF.

This clone was counted a single time. This sequence may be a read error, since a much larger clone differs from it by one base. The same CDR3 is also encoded by other DNA sequences in this sample. The chain is built from TRBV28 and TRBJ2-5; D is uncertain. CDR1 and CDR2 from the germline V gene are MDHEN and SYDVKM. V dropped 4 bases and J dropped 5 bases, with 5 bases sitting between them. This CDR3 contains 11 residues. This CDR3 reads CASSSKETQYF. The CDR3 DNA is TGTGCCAGCAGTTCTAAGGAGACCCAGTACTTC.

The chain joins TRBV6-6 to TRBJ1-6; 9 positions match TRBD1. V dropped 5 bases and J dropped 0; count of bases not matched to a gene: 5. Germline V CDR1 and CDR2: MNHNY, SVGAGI (reference sequence). This CDR3 spans 17 amino acids. In DNA, the CDR3 is TGTGCCAGCAGTCCGGACAGGGGAAGCTCCTATAATTCACCCCTCCACTTT. It yields the protein CASSPDRGSSYNSPLHF.

This clone was counted between two and nine times. This chain joins TRBV5-8 and TRBJ2-7; D uncertain. Trimming stripped 5 bases from V and 2 bases from J, with 14 bases between. Per germline, CDR1 SGHTS and CDR2 YDEGEE. There are 14 residues in the CDR3. CDR3 coding DNA: TGTGCCAGCAGTTTAGACTCCTCCACCTACGAGCAGTACTTC. Its protein is CASSLDSSTYEQYF.

This chain links TRBV27 with TRBJ2-3; D uncertain. CDR3 size: 13 residues. The germline CDR1 and CDR2 sequences are MNHEY and SMNVEV (reference sequence). The germline V and J ends were trimmed by 7 bases and 2 bases, with 10 bases remaining between them. The chain's CDR3 is CASKTRFTDTQYF. CDR3 DNA sequence: TGTGCCAGCAAGACGCGGTTCACAGATACGCAGTATTTT.

The V gene is TRBV5-1, the J gene TRBJ2-2, with 8 positions matching TRBD1. The trim removed 9 bases at V and 0 bases at J, leaving 4 bases unmatched. Germline V lookup: CDR1 SGHRS, CDR2 YFSETQ. The CDR3 length is 14 residues. The CDR3: CATSDRANTGELFF. CDR3 sequence (DNA): TGCGCCACCTCGGACAGGGCGAACACCGGGGAGCTGTTTTTT.

V usage is TRBV5-1 and J usage is TRBJ2-1; possibly TRBD1 for D (7 bases). This CDR3 is built from 16 residues. V lost 0 bases to trimming and J lost 5 bases, with 15 bases between them. Per the germline V gene, CDR1 is SGHRS and CDR2 is YFSETQ. The CDR3 sequence: CASSLVGRGVNNEQFF. The CDR3, as DNA: TGCGCCAGCAGCTTGGTAGGCAGGGGGGTCAACAATGAGCAGTTCTTC.

This clone was counted between two and nine times. The chain employs TRBV5-1 and TRBJ2-2; TRBD1 matches 8 bases. V lost 3 bases to trimming and J lost 3 bases; unmatched junction nucleotides: 4. There are 15 residues in the CDR3. Germline V CDR1 and CDR2: SGHRS, YFSETQ. The CDR3 region is CASSSPGGYTGELFF. As DNA, the CDR3 is TGCGCCAGCAGCTCGCCAGGGGGCTACACCGGGGAGCTGTTTTTT.

This clone was observed once. This chain uses TRBV2 with TRBJ1-5, with unresolved D. This CDR3 comprises 13 residues. Germline V gives CDR1 SNHLY, CDR2 FYNNEI. V was clipped by 3 bases and J by 6 bases, with 9 bases between them. The CDR3 nucleotides read TGTGCCAGCAGTGAGGAGGAGTCTCAGCCCCAGCATTTT. As protein: CASSEEESQPQHF.

The genes are TRBV10-2 and TRBJ2-7, with D possibly TRBD1 on 5 matching bases. The CDR3 has 14 residues. V lost 3 bases, J lost 0 bases, and 9 bases lay in between. Per germline, CDR1 WSHSY and CDR2 SAAADI. As DNA, the CDR3 is TGCGCCAGCAGTGACTTGGGGCCCTCCTACGAGCAGTACTTC. Protein product: CASSDLGPSYEQYF.

This rearrangement joins TRBV2 to TRBJ1-2; D is perhaps TRBD1 (6 bases). This CDR3 spans 14 amino acids. CDR1 SNHLY and CDR2 FYNNEI come from the germline V gene. The ends were cut back, 7 bases at V and 4 bases at J, with 16 bases in the middle. CDR3 sequence: CASNAQPTGYGYTF. CDR3 nucleotides: TGTGCCAGCAATGCACAGCCGACAGGCTATGGCTACACCTTC.

This chain connects TRBV30 to TRBJ1-5; D might be TRBD1 (6 bases). CDR1 and CDR2 from the germline V gene are GTSNPN and SVGIG (reference sequence). The CDR3 contains 14 residues. Trimming took 2 bases from V and 0 from J, leaving 8 bases between them. The CDR3 coding sequence is TGTGCCTGGAGTACAGGGTATAGCAATCAGCCCCAGCATTTT. Translating gives CAWSTGYSNQPQHF.

The V call is TRBV27, the J call TRBJ1-2, with D possibly matching TRBD1 (6 bases). Trimming removed 3 bases at V and 1 base at J, with 24 bases between. Germline CDR1 MNHEY, CDR2 SMNVEV (reference sequence). This CDR3 spans 19 amino acids. The CDR3 loop is CASSFVRDLSGALNYGYTF. As DNA, the CDR3 is TGTGCCAGCAGTTTCGTACGGGACCTTTCAGGGGCCCTTAACTATGGCTACACCTTC.

The gene calls are TRBV5-8 and TRBJ2-7; 7 positions match TRBD2. This CDR3 is 15 amino acids long. The J segment lost 3 bases and the V segment lost 0 bases, leaving 6 bases of the junction unmatched. In germline, CDR1 is SGHTS, CDR2 YDEGEE. CDR3 residues: CASSLEAGIFYEQYF. The CDR3 nucleotides read TGTGCCAGCAGCTTGGAAGCGGGGATATTCTACGAGCAGTACTTC.

DNA for the CDR3: TGTGCCAGCAGCTTTGGAGACAGGGCCTTCTTC. Protein product: CASSFGDRAFF. The chain links TRBV11-2 to TRBJ2-1, with 7 bases that match TRBD1. CDR3 size: 11 residues. The J segment lost 16 bases and the V segment lost 3 bases, leaving 6 bases of the junction unmatched. Germline V CDR1 and CDR2: SGHAT, FQNNGV.